This TCR beta chain was sequenced during a study of blood T cell repertoires in COVID-19. CDR1 and CDR2 (germline): SGHTA, FQGNSA. The CDR3 is 16 amino acids. Trimming took 5 bases from V and 0 from J; bases not matched to a gene: 6. TCRdb keeps only in-frame clones here, not all; method: immunoSEQ multiplex PCR. The sample lists 110,000 or so clones; 75% to 90% were seen once. This clone was seen only once. The Seattle patients, enrolled during active infection, were followed longitudinally. The V and J genes are TRBV7-2 and TRBJ2-3, with 9 bases aligning to TRBD2. The TCR comes from a woman in her sixties with COVID-19, enrolled during active disease. Sequencing used peripheral blood. CDR3 loop: CASSAGGTISTDTQYF. The CDR3 DNA follows: TGTGCCAGCAGCGCGGGAGGGACAATCAGCACAGATACGCAGTATTTT.